The 21 T cell receptor beta chains presented below share a single source sample, sequenced in a study of cytomegalovirus exposure and HLA in healthy donors. A multiplex PCR was run with 60 Vbeta primers and 13 Jbeta primers. The assay was immunoSEQ multiplex PCR, and TCRdb's table has in-frame clones only and misses some. The data contain roughly 200,000 clones, more than 75% of them singletons. The sequenced material came from PBMCs. The receptors come from a woman aged 40 to 50 in good health and CMV-seronegative.

The DNA for the CDR3 is TGTGCCAGCAGTTACTCGTATTTCGGCCTGACTTTC. It is translated as CASSYSYFGLTF. The chain carries TRBV6-5 and TRBJ2-6; D call uncertain. Germline V CDR1 and CDR2: MNHEY, SVGAGI. V was shortened by 0 bases and J by 15 bases, with 9 bases between the two germline ends. The CDR3 consists of 12 residues.

This chain joins TRBV2 and TRBJ2-1; 10 nucleotides match TRBD2. CDR1 is SNHLY, CDR2 FYNNEI, per germline. J was trimmed by 8 bases and V by 4 bases; bases with no gene match: 5. The CDR3 has 14 residues. CDR3 protein: CASSAETSGHEQFF. CDR3 nucleotides: TGTGCCAGCAGTGCGGAGACTAGCGGGCATGAGCAGTTCTTC.

Written as DNA, the CDR3 is TGTGCCAGCAGCGCCCTCCTGGCGGGGAGGAGCAATGAGCAGTTCTTC. Residues: CASSALLAGRSNEQFF. The chain joins TRBV7-9 to TRBJ2-1; tentatively, D is TRBD2 (6 bases). V lost 5 bases to trimming and J lost 6 bases, with 20 bases between them. This CDR3 spans 16 amino acids. Germline V lookup: CDR1 SEHNR, CDR2 FQNEAQ (reference sequence).

The chain couples TRBV5-1 to TRBJ2-1, with 8 bases that match TRBD2. The CDR3 spans 13 residues. In germline, CDR1 is SGHRS, CDR2 YFSETQ. After removal of 2 bases from V and 8 bases from J, the junction contained 3 bases not matched to a gene. The CDR3 DNA sequence: TGCGCCAGCAGCTTCGATAGCGGGGATGAGCAGTTCTTC. Its protein product is CASSFDSGDEQFF. The variable domain in full, with the rest retrieved from reference TRBV5-1 and TRBJ2-1, is KAGVTQTPRYLIKTRGQQVTLSCSPISGHRSVSWYQQTPGQGLQFLFEYFSETQRNKGNFPGRFSGRQFSNSRSEMNVSTLELGDSALYLCASSFDSGDEQFFGPGTRLTVL.

The chain has TRBV19 and TRBJ1-5; a possible D gene is TRBD1 (6 bases). Germline loops: CDR1 LNHDA, CDR2 SQIVND (reference sequence). Trimming pared 9 bases from V and 1 base from J, leaving 19 bases between. The CDR3 is 16 amino acids. This chain's CDR3 is CASKTPRQASNQPQHF. The CDR3 DNA is TGTGCCAGCAAAACCCCACGACAGGCGAGCAATCAGCCCCAGCATTTT.

The chain is built from TRBV27 and TRBJ2-1; 8 bases are a match to TRBD2. CDR1 is MNHEY and CDR2 is SMNVEV in the germline V gene (reference sequence). The CDR3 consists of 16 residues. V gave up 7 bases and J gave up 4 bases; unmatched junction bases: 12. For the CDR3, the DNA is TGTGCCAGCACCCTGGCAGCGGGAGTTAAGTACAATGAGCAGTTCTTC. Translating it yields CASTLAAGVKYNEQFF.

The chain couples TRBV19 to TRBJ1-4; 9 bases line up with TRBD1. J lost 0 bases, V lost 7 bases, and 6 bases had no gene match. This CDR3 comprises 16 residues. Germline V CDR1 and CDR2: LNHDA, SQIVND (reference sequence). CDR3 sequence (DNA): TGTGCCAGTACCTGGACAGGGGCCACAACTAATGAAAAACTGTTTTTT. Translation: CASTWTGATTNEKLFF.

This rearrangement joins TRBV20-1 to TRBJ2-7, with D uncertain. Between the trimmed V and J ends, which lost 3 bases and 1 base, there was a span of 4 bases. The CDR3 spans 11 residues. Germline values: CDR1 DFQATT, CDR2 SNEGSKA (reference sequence). The CDR3 DNA sequence: TGCAGTGCTAGCAGATCCTACGAGCAGTACTTC. It encodes CSASRSYEQYF.

V and J are TRBV6-1 and TRBJ2-3; D not certain. Germline CDR1 and CDR2: MNHNS and SASEGT. V lost 6 bases to trimming and J lost 0 bases, with 10 bases between them. CDR3 size: 14 residues. CDR3 loop: CASSEQASTDTQYF. In nucleotides, the CDR3 is TGTGCCAGCAGCGAGCAGGCTAGCACAGATACGCAGTATTTT.

The V gene is TRBV5-6, the J gene TRBJ2-5; 7 bases are shared with TRBD1. The CDR3 is 16 amino acids. From germline, CDR1 is SGHDT and CDR2 YYEEEE. V dropped 0 bases and J dropped 4; count of bases not matched to a gene: 9. The CDR3 protein is CASSLAETGIGETQYF. Here the CDR3 DNA reads TGTGCCAGCAGCTTGGCCGAGACAGGGATTGGAGAGACCCAGTACTTC.

The CDR3 DNA reads as TGTGCCAGTAAACTAGACACCACCGGGGAGCTGTTTTTT. Its protein is CASKLDTTGELFF. The rearrangement links TRBV7-3 to TRBJ2-2; TRBD2 might be the D (5 bases). Germline CDR1 is SGHTA and CDR2 is FQGTGA. The CDR3 spans 13 residues. Trimming took 9 bases from V and 4 from J, leaving 12 bases between them.

V and J are TRBV4-1 and TRBJ2-1; 8 bases align to TRBD2. The CDR3 covers 16 residues. Losses at the gene ends were 0 bases for V and 6 bases for J; bases not matched to a gene: 7. Germline V lookup: CDR1 MGHRA, CDR2 YSYEKL. DNA of the CDR3: TGCGCCAGCAGCCAAGAAGCGGGAGTTTACGGCAATGAGCAGTTCTTC. This encodes CASSQEAGVYGNEQFF.

CDR3 in amino acids: CASRGTGTGYGKTQYF. DNA for the CDR3: TGCGCCAGCAGGGGAACCGGGACAGGGTACGGGAAGACCCAGTACTTC. The chain has TRBV10-2 and TRBJ2-5, with 9 bases fitting TRBD1. This CDR3 comprises 16 residues. In germline, CDR1 is WSHSY, CDR2 SAAADI. V was pared by 6 bases and J by 6 bases, with 14 bases of the junction left unmatched.

Comment on this clone: The junction differs from germline at one of its ends, possibly a read error. This CDR3 is also generated by other DNA sequences in the sample. The chain couples TRBV7-2 to TRBJ1-2; perhaps TRBD1 as D (5 bases). Looked up from germline, CDR1 is SGHTA and CDR2 is FQGNSA. The CDR3 has 14 residues. CDR3 sequence: CASSLADTYYGYTF. Here the CDR3 DNA reads TGTGCCAGCAGCTTAGCGGACACCTACTATGGCTACACTTTC.

The chain has TRBV4-1 and TRBJ1-2, with no clear D. Deletions cut 0 bases from V and 8 bases from J, with 13 bases between. The CDR3 is made up of 14 amino acids. Germline CDR1 reads MGHRA; CDR2 reads YSYEKL. The CDR3 DNA reads TGCGCCAGCAGCCAAGATCAGGAAGGCTACGGCTACACCTTC. This translates into CASSQDQEGYGYTF.

V and J are TRBV5-4 and TRBJ2-5, with a tentative D call TRBD1 (7 bases). The end of the DNA aligns better with TRBJ2-7, so the J call may be wrong. This CDR3 has 15 amino acids. The germline V gene has CDR1 SGHNT and CDR2 YYREEE (reference sequence). This chain's CDR3 is CASSSPQGGAGEQYF. For the CDR3, the DNA is TGTGCCAGCAGCTCCCCGCAGGGGGGCGCGGGCGAGCAGTACTTC.

CDR3 in amino acids: CASAYGLAGVWAGELFF. CDR3 coding DNA: TGTGCCAGCGCATATGGACTAGCGGGAGTTTGGGCCGGGGAGCTGTTTTTT. The J gene is TRBJ2-2, the V gene TRBV11-2; 13 nucleotides line up with TRBD2. V lost 8 bases and J lost 6; bases outside the gene matches: 12. CDR3 size: 17 residues. The germline gives CDR1 SGHAT, CDR2 FQNNGV.

The chain is built from TRBV7-2 and TRBJ1-4; 10 bases match TRBD1. There are 15 residues in the CDR3. With V trimmed by 5 bases and J by 7 bases, 7 bases remained unmatched. From germline, CDR1 is SGHTA and CDR2 FQGNSA. CDR3 DNA: TGTGCCAGCAGCCGATCTGGGACAGGGGCTGAAAAACTGTTTTTT. It specifies CASSRSGTGAEKLFF. The variable domain in full, completed from reference TRBV7-2 and TRBJ1-4, reads GAGVSQSPSNKVTEKGKDVELRCDPISGHTALYWYRQSLGQGLEFLIYFQGNSAPDKSGLPSDRFSAERTGGSVSTLTIQRTQQEDSAVYLCASSRSGTGAEKLFFGSGTQLSVL.

The rearrangement links TRBV6-1 to TRBJ2-1; no clear D gene. V gave up 6 bases and J gave up 3 bases, with 15 bases separating them. In germline, CDR1 is MNHNS, CDR2 SASEGT. CDR3 length: 15 residues. CDR3: CASREAVYYYNEQFF. CDR3 bases: TGTGCCAGCAGAGAGGCGGTCTACTACTACAATGAGCAGTTCTTC.

This chain uses TRBV7-2 with TRBJ2-3; 7 nucleotides align to TRBD2. Trimming cost V 4 bases and J 8 bases; bases outside gene matches: 15. The CDR3 is 16 amino acids. Per the germline V gene, CDR1 is SGHTA and CDR2 is FQGNSA. In DNA form, the CDR3 reads TGTGCCAGCAGCTCACCCGGAGGTCGGGGGGATATTACGCAGTATTTT. Translating gives CASSSPGGRGDITQYF.

The rearrangement joins TRBV5-5 to TRBJ2-3, with TRBD2 as a possible D gene (5 bases). This CDR3 region has 13 residues. The V gene lost 4 bases and the J gene lost 5 bases, with 11 bases spanning the gap. Germline CDR1 reads SGHKS; CDR2 reads YYEKEE (reference sequence). CDR3 nucleotide sequence: TGTGCCAGCAGCCTCGGGGTGGGAGATACGCAGTATTTT. Protein: CASSLGVGDTQYF.